This T cell receptor beta chain appears in the sequencing data of a study of cytomegalovirus exposure and HLA in healthy donors. The CDR3 totals 16 residues. V dropped 1 base and J dropped 5 bases, with 17 bases sitting between them. Germline CDR1 SGHVS, CDR2 FNYEAQ. General observations from the study: Several of the most significant clusters appeared linked to common viral pathogens, based on a later analysis. In a later analysis, donors in an Asian-associated ancestry cluster reportedly had fewer N-insertions in productive TCRs than the cohort mean.

Both 60 Vbeta primers and 13 Jbeta primers went into the PCR. Authors' methods: Counted up in a later analysis, unique TCR beta chains came to approximately 83 million, with roughly 11 million shared. Only in-frame clones appear in the TCRdb table, and some are missing; sequencing was by immunoSEQ multiplex PCR. That table furnishes V, J and clone size, whereas the DNA furnished D and trimming. The data show around 80,000 clones, with approximately 67% seen just once and approximately 4% held by the top ten. Of note for this clone: Its antigen is not known.

The rearrangement uses TRBV7-6 and TRBJ2-5; the D gene is possibly TRBD1 (5 bases). Sequenced: PBMCs. This sequence was found in a male donor in good health and CMV-seropositive. The CDR3 nucleotides are TGTGCCAGCAGCTTAGGGGGCGCAGGGCCTCACGAGACCCAGTACTTC. It is translated as CASSLGGAGPHETQYF.